A single sample gave rise to the 20 T cell receptor beta chains below, sequenced in a study of T cell responses to AZD1222 COVID-19 vaccine. The repertoire was sequenced with immunoSEQ multiplex PCR; TCRdb's copy has only in-frame clones and lacks some. The sample records about 130,000 clones, 70% to 90% being singletons. The source material was peripheral blood, sampled 28 days after the second AZD1222 dose. All receptors come from an adult who received the AZD1222 COVID-19 vaccine.

The CDR3 spells CASIEAGVDNEQFF. The CDR3 coding sequence is TGTGCCAGCATCGAAGCCGGGGTGGACAATGAGCAGTTCTTC. This chain joins TRBV2 and TRBJ2-1, with D tentatively TRBD2 (5 bases). This CDR3 contains 14 residues. Deletions cut 7 bases from V and 5 bases from J, with 15 bases between. Germline CDR1 and CDR2: SNHLY and FYNNEI.

The gene calls are TRBV12-3 or TRBV12-4 and TRBJ2-5; no definite D call. Trimming cost V 6 bases and J 5 bases, with 13 bases left between them. The CDR3 has 13 amino acids. As DNA, the CDR3 is TGTGCCAGCAGGTTCACGGCCAGGGAGACCCAGTACTTC. Its protein is CASRFTARETQYF.

The chain is built from TRBV18 and TRBJ1-6, with D tentatively TRBD1 (5 bases). The CDR3 totals 20 residues. The germline V and J ends were trimmed by 1 base and 4 bases, with 23 bases remaining between them. CDR1 is KGHSH, CDR2 LQKENI, per germline. CDR3 DNA sequence: TGTGCCAGCTCACCACTTGGCATGCAGGGCAAACTCTCTTATAATTCACCCCTCCACTTT. Protein product: CASSPLGMQGKLSYNSPLHF.

The CDR3: CASSPQDMNTEAFF. CDR3 sequence (DNA): TGTGCCAGCTCACCACAGGACATGAACACTGAAGCTTTCTTT. This chain links TRBV18 with TRBJ1-1; the D gene is possibly TRBD1 (5 bases). Trimming took 1 base from V and 0 from J, leaving 6 bases between them. Germline V gene data show CDR1 as KGHSH and CDR2 as LQKENI. The CDR3 length is 14 residues. Complete variable domain (other parts from reference TRBV18 and TRBJ1-1): NAGVMQNPRHLVRRRGQEARLRCSPMKGHSHVYWYRQLPEEGLKFMVYLQKENIIDESGMPKERFSAEFPKEGPSILRIQQVVRGDSAAYFCASSPQDMNTEAFFGQGTRLTVV.

V gene TRBV12-3 or TRBV12-4 combines with J gene TRBJ2-1; D ambiguous. The CDR3 runs 13 residues. The V end was cut by 7 bases, the J end by 2 bases, with 9 bases between. The CDR3 DNA reads as TGTGCCAGCACCCCAGCGCCCTACAATGAGCAGTTCTTC. Its protein is CASTPAPYNEQFF.

This chain links TRBV15 with TRBJ2-1; TRBD2 aligns across 10 bases. Trimming at V came to 5 bases and at J to 2 bases, leaving 6 bases not matched to a gene. Germline lookup yields CDR1 LNHNV and CDR2 YYDKDF (reference sequence). The CDR3 extends over 16 amino acids. The CDR3 sequence: CATSGGLAPPYNEQFF. The CDR3 DNA follows: TGTGCCACCAGCGGGGGACTAGCGCCCCCCTACAATGAGCAGTTCTTC.

The V gene is TRBV5-1, the J gene TRBJ1-1; perhaps TRBD1 as D (6 bases). The germline V gene encodes CDR1 SGHRS and CDR2 YFSETQ. CDR3 length: 14 amino acids. Trimming left V 4 bases short and J 2 bases short, with 12 bases between. The DNA for the CDR3 is TGCGCCAGCAGCCGTGACAGGACTAACACTGAAGCTTTCTTT. Amino acids: CASSRDRTNTEAFF.

The chain employs TRBV6-5 and TRBJ1-5, with D maybe TRBD1 (6 bases). This CDR3 comprises 15 residues. V was shortened by 4 bases and J by 6 bases, with 16 bases between the two germline ends. CDR1 and CDR2 (germline): MNHEY, SVGAGI. The CDR3 here is CASSFTQGGGQPQHF. CDR3 in DNA: TGTGCCAGCAGTTTCACCCAGGGAGGGGGTCAGCCCCAGCATTTT.

The V gene is TRBV6-5, the J gene TRBJ2-5; D is unclear. The CDR3 has 13 amino acids. Deletions cut 7 bases from V and 2 bases from J, with 11 bases between. CDR1 MNHEY and CDR2 SVGAGI come from the germline V gene. The CDR3: CASIPPGQETQYF. The CDR3 DNA follows: TGTGCCAGCATCCCTCCCGGGCAAGAGACCCAGTACTTC.

V and J are TRBV2 and TRBJ1-1; D possibly corresponds to TRBD1 (6 bases). CDR1 and CDR2 (germline): SNHLY, FYNNEI. The V and J ends lost 6 bases and 4 bases respectively, with 15 bases between them. This CDR3 contains 14 residues. The CDR3 spells CASRNRVAGTEAFF. The CDR3 nucleotides are TGTGCCAGCAGGAACAGGGTGGCGGGCACTGAAGCTTTCTTT.

The chain recombines TRBV28 with TRBJ1-2, with a tentative D call TRBD1 (6 bases). CDR1 MDHEN and CDR2 SYDVKM come from the germline V gene. The CDR3 is 14 amino acids. The ends were cut back, 7 bases at V and 4 bases at J, with 16 bases in the middle. The DNA of the CDR3 is TGTGCCAGCACCCCGGGACACGGTAGCTATGGCTACACCTTC. This encodes CASTPGHGSYGYTF.

This clone was counted a single time. J is TRBJ1-1 and V is TRBV20-1; D call uncertain. The CDR3 has 11 amino acids. Germline loops: CDR1 DFQATT, CDR2 SNEGSKA (reference sequence). V lost 0 bases and J lost 4, with 3 bases in between. CDR3 nucleotides: TGCAGTGCTAGAGATCCCACTGAAGCTTTCTTT. This gives the protein CSARDPTEAFF.

This clone showed up just a few times. V usage is TRBV19 and J usage is TRBJ2-3, with D possibly matching TRBD2 (6 bases). This CDR3 has 16 residues. V was trimmed by 5 bases and J by 0 bases, leaving 15 bases between them. In germline, CDR1 is LNHDA, CDR2 SQIVND (reference sequence). The CDR3 sequence: CASSPRDGASTDTQYF. DNA of the CDR3: TGTGCCAGTAGTCCGCGGGACGGAGCTAGCACAGATACGCAGTATTTT.

The V gene is TRBV5-1, the J gene TRBJ1-2, with D unclear. The CDR3 has 14 residues. Per germline, CDR1 SGHRS and CDR2 YFSETQ. Trimming removed 0 bases at V and 0 bases at J, with 6 bases between. DNA of the CDR3: TGCGCCAGCAGCTTGGAACGAACTAACTATGGCTACACCTTC. Protein sequence: CASSLERTNYGYTF.

This chain joins TRBV10-1 and TRBJ2-1; 11 positions agree with TRBD2. The CDR3 has 15 amino acids. V lost 5 bases, J lost 9 bases, and 9 bases stayed unmatched. The germline V gene encodes CDR1 WNHNN and CDR2 SYGVQD (reference sequence). CDR3 DNA sequence: TGCGCCAGCAGTCCGGGACTAGCGGAGGGAAGTGAGCAGTTCTTC. Its translation is CASSPGLAEGSEQFF.

This clone was detected once. J is TRBJ1-2 and V is TRBV7-2, with D tentatively TRBD1 (5 bases). V was pared by 5 bases and J by 6 bases, with 13 bases between. This CDR3 contains 13 residues. CDR1 is SGHTA and CDR2 is FQGNSA in the germline V gene. The CDR3 is CASSTGTVDGYTF. CDR3 bases: TGTGCCAGCAGCACTGGGACCGTAGATGGCTACACCTTC.

The V gene is TRBV7-2, the J gene TRBJ1-2; 7 bases line up with TRBD1. The V and J ends lost 4 bases and 4 bases, in that order; junction bases with no gene match: 6. CDR1 is SGHTA and CDR2 is FQGNSA in the germline V gene. The length of the CDR3 is 14 residues. Here the CDR3 DNA reads TGTGCCAGCAGCTACCGGGACAGAAGCTATGGCTACACCTTC. This codes for CASSYRDRSYGYTF.

The V call is TRBV5-5, the J call TRBJ1-3; a weak D match, TRBD1 (5 bases). The germline CDR1 and CDR2 sequences are SGHKS and YYEKEE (reference sequence). The V and J ends lost 4 bases and 4 bases respectively, with 9 bases between them. The CDR3 consists of 13 residues. CDR3 region: CASSGGSGNTIYF. CDR3 nucleotides: TGTGCCAGCAGCGGGGGGTCCGGAAACACCATATATTTT.

The chain uses TRBV27 and TRBJ1-5; 9 bases align to TRBD1. The trim removed 3 bases at V and 5 bases at J, leaving 11 bases unmatched. The CDR3 is 17 residues long. Germline CDR1 and CDR2: MNHEY and SMNVEV (reference sequence). CDR3 in amino acids: CASSLRGTGGLDQPQHF. CDR3 sequence (DNA): TGTGCCAGCAGTTTGCGGGGTACAGGGGGCCTCGATCAGCCCCAGCATTTT.

The rearrangement links TRBV13 to TRBJ1-1; D may be TRBD1 (6 bases). V was pared by 5 bases and J by 4 bases, with 14 bases between. Germline V CDR1 and CDR2: PRHDT, FYEKMQ (reference sequence). The CDR3 runs to 14 residues. CDR3 sequence: CASSAVGGSTEAFF. The DNA of the CDR3 is TGTGCCAGCAGCGCTGTAGGGGGTAGCACTGAAGCTTTCTTT.